Listed below are T cell receptor beta chains from one sample, sequenced in a study of post-analysis software for immune sequencing data. One entry per CDR3 protein results from TCRdb running MiXCR on the PCR reads. The profile shows 350,000 to 450,000 distinct CDR3 sequences, less than 40% of them singletons. Sequencing was done on a sample of blood. These receptors were obtained from a girl aged 2 to 9 with multiple sclerosis. CDR3s include the opening cysteine and the closing phenylalanine or tryptophan. Each record gives: D gene, J gene, V gene, clone size, CDR3 DNA, CDR3 protein. The D gene is left open where the match is weak. Clone size is not always given. Where it is, it says once, few, many or a class for expanded clones.

d_gene: -
j_gene: TRBJ1-5
v_gene: TRBV6-1
abundance: -
CDR3nt: TGTGCCAGCAGTGAAGCCCGCTTCGATAGCAATCAGCCCCAGCATTTT
CDR3aa: CASSEARFDSNQPQHF

d_gene: -
j_gene: TRBJ1-2
v_gene: TRBV7-3
abundance: -
CDR3nt: TGTGCCAGCAGCTTAACCCAGGAAGAAGGCTACACCTTC
CDR3aa: CASSLTQEEGYTF

d_gene: -
j_gene: TRBJ1-5
v_gene: TRBV7-9
abundance: -
CDR3nt: TGTGCCAGCAGCAGCGACTTATTGAATCAGCCCCAGCATTTT
CDR3aa: CASSSDLLNQPQHF

d_gene: TRBD1
j_gene: TRBJ2-7
v_gene: TRBV7-9
abundance: few
CDR3nt: TGTGCCAGCAGCATGGACAGGTCCTACGAGCAGTACTTC
CDR3aa: CASSMDRSYEQYF

d_gene: -
j_gene: TRBJ2-1
v_gene: TRBV5-6
abundance: -
CDR3nt: TGTGCCAGCAGCGGGGACGAGGCGAATGAGCAGTTCTTC
CDR3aa: CASSGDEANEQFF

d_gene: -
j_gene: TRBJ2-3
v_gene: TRBV28
abundance: -
CDR3nt: TGTGCCAGTACTAGTTCAGATACGCAGTATTTT
CDR3aa: CASTSSDTQYF

d_gene: -
j_gene: TRBJ2-1
v_gene: TRBV28
abundance: -
CDR3nt: TGTGCCAGCATTACTGGGGGGAACTCCTACAATGAGCAGTTCTTC
CDR3aa: CASITGGNSYNEQFF

d_gene: -
j_gene: TRBJ1-1
v_gene: TRBV5-1
abundance: -
CDR3nt: TGCGCCAGCAGGTCCGGACAGCCGAACACTGAAGCTTTCTTT
CDR3aa: CASRSGQPNTEAFF

d_gene: TRBD1
j_gene: TRBJ1-2
v_gene: TRBV7-2
abundance: -
CDR3nt: TGTGCCAGCAGCTTAGCGCCCAGGGACAGGGGGCCTGGCTACACCTTC
CDR3aa: CASSLAPRDRGPGYTF

d_gene: TRBD1
j_gene: TRBJ2-6
v_gene: TRBV5-5
abundance: -
CDR3nt: TGTGCCAGCAGGCGGACAGGGGTGTCCGGGGCCAACGTCCTGACTTTC
CDR3aa: CASRRTGVSGANVLTF

d_gene: TRBD1
j_gene: TRBJ2-5
v_gene: TRBV7-8
abundance: -
CDR3nt: TGTGCCAGCAGCTTAGCCAGTGGGACAGGGGAATATCGGGAGACCCAGTACTTC
CDR3aa: CASSLASGTGEYRETQYF

d_gene: -
j_gene: TRBJ2-5
v_gene: TRBV20-1
abundance: -
CDR3nt: TGCAGTGCTAGAGATGGAGGTAAAGAGACCCAGTACTTC
CDR3aa: CSARDGGKETQYF

d_gene: -
j_gene: TRBJ2-3
v_gene: TRBV4-2
abundance: -
CDR3nt: TGTGCCAGCAGCCAAAGTGGGAGCGGCACAGATACGCAGTATTTT
CDR3aa: CASSQSGSGTDTQYF

d_gene: -
j_gene: TRBJ1-6
v_gene: TRBV20-1
abundance: -
CDR3nt: TGCAGTGCTAGAGATGAGGGCTCAGCGCTCCTCCACTTT
CDR3aa: CSARDEGSALLHF

d_gene: -
j_gene: TRBJ2-1
v_gene: TRBV20-1
abundance: -
CDR3nt: TGCAGTGCCGAACAGGGAGGGGACCTCAATGAGCAGTTCTTC
CDR3aa: CSAEQGGDLNEQFF

d_gene: -
j_gene: TRBJ1-2
v_gene: TRBV7-8
abundance: -
CDR3nt: TGTGCCAGCAGCCCCTACGGCTACTATGGCTACACCTTC
CDR3aa: CASSPYGYYGYTF

d_gene: -
j_gene: TRBJ2-4
v_gene: TRBV29-1
abundance: -
CDR3nt: TGCAGCGTGACAGGAAAGTTGAACAAAAACATTCAGTACTTC
CDR3aa: CSVTGKLNKNIQYF

d_gene: TRBD1
j_gene: TRBJ2-7
v_gene: TRBV20-1
abundance: -
CDR3nt: TGCAGTGCCAGAAGAAACAGGGGATCATCCTACGAGCAGTACTTC
CDR3aa: CSARRNRGSSYEQYF

d_gene: -
j_gene: TRBJ2-7
v_gene: TRBV20-1
abundance: few
CDR3nt: TGCAGTGCTTGGGACCAATCCTACGAGCAGTACTTC
CDR3aa: CSAWDQSYEQYF

d_gene: -
j_gene: TRBJ2-3
v_gene: TRBV6-1
abundance: few
CDR3nt: TGTGCCAGCAGGGCCCTGAGTGGACGCTCCGGCACAGATACGCAGTATTTT
CDR3aa: CASRALSGRSGTDTQYF

d_gene: -
j_gene: TRBJ2-7
v_gene: TRBV9
abundance: few
CDR3nt: TGTGCCAGCAGCGTCCTCCCCTACGAGCAGTACTTC
CDR3aa: CASSVLPYEQYF

d_gene: -
j_gene: TRBJ2-3
v_gene: TRBV11-1
abundance: few
CDR3nt: TGTGCCAGCAGCTCCAAATATAGAGATACGCAGTATTTT
CDR3aa: CASSSKYRDTQYF

d_gene: TRBD1
j_gene: TRBJ2-6
v_gene: TRBV5-5
abundance: -
CDR3nt: TGTGCCAGCAGCTTGGCGGGACAGGGGGTTTCTGGGGCCAACGTCCTGACTTTC
CDR3aa: CASSLAGQGVSGANVLTF

d_gene: TRBD2
j_gene: TRBJ2-3
v_gene: TRBV20-1
abundance: few
CDR3nt: TGCAGTGCTGGCCCGACTAGCGAGACTTACACAGATATGCAGTATTTT
CDR3aa: CSAGPTSETYTDMQYF

d_gene: TRBD1
j_gene: TRBJ1-5
v_gene: TRBV10-3
abundance: -
CDR3nt: TGTGCCATCGGGACAGGCGATTGGGGCAATCAGCCCCAGCATTTT
CDR3aa: CAIGTGDWGNQPQHF

d_gene: -
j_gene: TRBJ2-3
v_gene: TRBV20-1
abundance: -
CDR3nt: TGCAGTGCTAGATTTTCAGCTACAGATACGCAGTATTTT
CDR3aa: CSARFSATDTQYF

d_gene: TRBD2
j_gene: TRBJ2-5
v_gene: TRBV2
abundance: -
CDR3nt: TGTGCCAGCAGTGAAGAAGGGACTAGCGGGGGGGCCATCATCGAGACCCAGTACTTC
CDR3aa: CASSEEGTSGGAIIETQYF

d_gene: TRBD1
j_gene: TRBJ1-2
v_gene: TRBV12-3/TRBV12-4
abundance: -
CDR3nt: TGTGCCAGCAGGGGACAGCACCTCTATGGCTACACCTTC
CDR3aa: CASRGQHLYGYTF

d_gene: -
j_gene: TRBJ2-1
v_gene: TRBV5-6
abundance: -
CDR3nt: TGTGCCAGCAGCCGAGTCGGACACAGCAATGACAATGAGCAGTTCTTC
CDR3aa: CASSRVGHSNDNEQFF

d_gene: -
j_gene: TRBJ1-1
v_gene: TRBV9
abundance: -
CDR3nt: TGTGCCAGCAGCACGTCAGGTGCTGAAGCTTTCTTT
CDR3aa: CASSTSGAEAFF

d_gene: -
j_gene: TRBJ2-5
v_gene: TRBV2
abundance: -
CDR3nt: TGTGCCAGCAGTGCGAAGACCCAGTACTTC
CDR3aa: CASSAKTQYF

d_gene: -
j_gene: TRBJ1-4
v_gene: TRBV7-2
abundance: -
CDR3nt: TGTGCCAGCAGCTCAATCAGGGGCCGGGGAGAAAAACTGTTTTTT
CDR3aa: CASSSIRGRGEKLFF

d_gene: TRBD1
j_gene: TRBJ1-5
v_gene: TRBV18
abundance: -
CDR3nt: TGTGCCAGCTCAGCAGAGACAGGGGATCAGCCCCAGCATTTT
CDR3aa: CASSAETGDQPQHF

d_gene: -
j_gene: TRBJ2-7
v_gene: TRBV7-9
abundance: few
CDR3nt: TGTGCCAGCACCGCGGCCTTCGGGATGACACTCTACGAGCAGTACTTC
CDR3aa: CASTAAFGMTLYEQYF

d_gene: -
j_gene: TRBJ2-1
v_gene: TRBV12-3/TRBV12-4
abundance: -
CDR3nt: TGTGCCAGCAGTTTCCCGGGTCGGTCCTCCTACAATGAGCAGTTCTTC
CDR3aa: CASSFPGRSSYNEQFF

d_gene: -
j_gene: TRBJ2-3
v_gene: TRBV28
abundance: many
CDR3nt: TGCGCCAGCAGCAGAACTAGCACAGATACGCAGTATTTT
CDR3aa: CASSRTSTDTQYF

d_gene: -
j_gene: TRBJ1-1
v_gene: TRBV5-1
abundance: -
CDR3nt: TGCGCCAGCAGCTTGGGTACGACGGGGGGATTGAACACTGAAGCTTTCTTT
CDR3aa: CASSLGTTGGLNTEAFF

d_gene: -
j_gene: TRBJ2-3
v_gene: TRBV15
abundance: -
CDR3nt: TGTGCCACCAGTCATTACACCGCGACTAGCACAGATACGCAGTATTTT
CDR3aa: CATSHYTATSTDTQYF

d_gene: -
j_gene: TRBJ2-1
v_gene: TRBV6-5
abundance: many
CDR3nt: TGTGCCAGCAGACCTGAGAGGGGGTCCTACAATGAGCAGTTCTTC
CDR3aa: CASRPERGSYNEQFF

d_gene: -
j_gene: TRBJ2-5
v_gene: TRBV28
abundance: few
CDR3nt: TGTGCCAGCAGTTCCCCCGATGCTATATACCAAGAGACCCAGTACTTC
CDR3aa: CASSSPDAIYQETQYF

d_gene: -
j_gene: TRBJ2-3
v_gene: TRBV12-3/TRBV12-4
abundance: few
CDR3nt: TGTGCCAGCAGTTATCAGCGGGGCACAGATACGCAGTATTTT
CDR3aa: CASSYQRGTDTQYF

d_gene: TRBD2
j_gene: TRBJ2-7
v_gene: TRBV6-5
abundance: -
CDR3nt: TGTGCCAGCAGTTACGACGGGGGGGGATACGAGCAGTACTTC
CDR3aa: CASSYDGGGYEQYF

d_gene: -
j_gene: TRBJ1-2
v_gene: TRBV4-1
abundance: few
CDR3nt: TGCGCCAGCAGCCAAGACATAGGGCGGGGCTACACCTTC
CDR3aa: CASSQDIGRGYTF

d_gene: -
j_gene: TRBJ2-2
v_gene: TRBV7-9
abundance: few
CDR3nt: TGTGCCAGCAGCTCCAGGGAACAGGCCACCGGGGAGCTGTTTTTT
CDR3aa: CASSSREQATGELFF

d_gene: -
j_gene: TRBJ2-4
v_gene: TRBV7-8
abundance: -
CDR3nt: TGTGCCAGCAGCCATAGCGGCCGCGAGAACAGCGCCTACGGGCAGTACTTC
CDR3aa: CASSHSGRENSAYGQYF

d_gene: -
j_gene: TRBJ2-1
v_gene: TRBV10-3
abundance: -
CDR3nt: TGTGCCATCAGCGTGGACAATGAGCAGTTCTTC
CDR3aa: CAISVDNEQFF

d_gene: TRBD2
j_gene: TRBJ2-1
v_gene: TRBV9
abundance: few
CDR3nt: TGTGCCAGCAGCGTCGTAGCAGGACTAGCGGGGAGTGAGCAGTTCTTC
CDR3aa: CASSVVAGLAGSEQFF

d_gene: -
j_gene: TRBJ2-3
v_gene: TRBV7-2
abundance: -
CDR3nt: TGTGCCAGCAGCTCCGCGGCGTCAGATACGCAGTATTTT
CDR3aa: CASSSAASDTQYF

d_gene: TRBD2
j_gene: TRBJ2-1
v_gene: TRBV20-1
abundance: -
CDR3nt: TGCAGTGTAACTAGCGGGGGGGTGCATGAGCAGTTCTTC
CDR3aa: CSVTSGGVHEQFF

d_gene: TRBD2
j_gene: TRBJ2-2
v_gene: TRBV20-1
abundance: few
CDR3nt: TGCAGTGCCGCACTAGCGGGGGCGATCACCGGGGAGCTGTTTTTT
CDR3aa: CSAALAGAITGELFF

d_gene: TRBD1
j_gene: TRBJ2-7
v_gene: TRBV7-2
abundance: -
CDR3nt: TGTGCCAGCAGCTTGAGGGGGGACAGGGCAGGCGAGCAGTACTTC
CDR3aa: CASSLRGDRAGEQYF

d_gene: -
j_gene: TRBJ2-7
v_gene: TRBV12-3/TRBV12-4
abundance: few
CDR3nt: TGTGCCAGCACTCGGGGCAACTCCTACGAGCAGTACTTC
CDR3aa: CASTRGNSYEQYF

d_gene: -
j_gene: TRBJ1-4
v_gene: TRBV4-2
abundance: -
CDR3nt: TGTGCCAGCAGCCAAGTGTTTAGGGGAGGGGAAAAACTGTTTTTT
CDR3aa: CASSQVFRGGEKLFF

d_gene: TRBD1
j_gene: TRBJ1-2
v_gene: TRBV7-6
abundance: few
CDR3nt: TGTGCCAGCAGCCTACAGACCACCGGGACAGCCTCGCCTTTCTATGGCTACACCTTC
CDR3aa: CASSLQTTGTASPFYGYTF

d_gene: -
j_gene: TRBJ2-7
v_gene: TRBV9
abundance: few
CDR3nt: TGTGCCAGCAGCGTATTGGGCAGCTCCTACGAGCAGTACTTC
CDR3aa: CASSVLGSSYEQYF

d_gene: TRBD2
j_gene: TRBJ2-1
v_gene: TRBV5-1
abundance: few
CDR3nt: TGCGCCAGCAGCCCTAGCGGTCAAAGCTCCTACAATGAGCAGTTCTTC
CDR3aa: CASSPSGQSSYNEQFF

d_gene: TRBD2
j_gene: TRBJ2-7
v_gene: TRBV20-1
abundance: few
CDR3nt: TGCAGTGCTAGTCTTATTGGGACTAGCGACTACGAGCAGTACTTC
CDR3aa: CSASLIGTSDYEQYF

d_gene: TRBD1
j_gene: TRBJ1-1
v_gene: TRBV12-3/TRBV12-4
abundance: few
CDR3nt: TGTGCCAGCAGTTTGGGACAGGTGAACACTGAAGCTTTCTTT
CDR3aa: CASSLGQVNTEAFF

d_gene: -
j_gene: TRBJ2-7
v_gene: TRBV9
abundance: -
CDR3nt: TGTGCCAGCAGCGTAGAGAGGGAGCAGTACTTC
CDR3aa: CASSVEREQYF